These T cell receptor beta chains were read from a single sample in a study of OX40 agonist ivuxolimab in advanced cancers. Assay used: immunoSEQ multiplex PCR; TCRdb lists only in-frame clones, some missing. The table lists about 99,000 clones, 91% of them singletons. Source: CD4+ or CD8+ T cells sorted from blood, taken in a trial of the OX40 agonist ivuxolimab. The receptors shown here come from an adult with an advanced solid tumor such as melanoma, head and neck, liver or kidney cancer. Each CDR3 is given without its conserved first and last residue.

j_call v_call cdr3_aa
TRBJ1-5 TRBV6-6 ASSYTDSNQPQH
TRBJ1-6 TRBV28 ASSLSLGQSNSPLH
TRBJ2-4 TRBV5-6 ASSGTLQGARAKNIQY
TRBJ1-2 TRBV2 ASSEVRTAYGYT
TRBJ2-1 TRBV6-5 ASYRPPYNEQF
TRBJ2-3 TRBV7-2 ASREAGISTDTQY
TRBJ2-7 TRBV6-5 ASSYSLAGGVYEQY
TRBJ1-6 TRBV2 ASRGTGVGSPLH
TRBJ2-2 TRBV6-1 ASGGGVPNTGELF
TRBJ2-7 TRBV5-1 ASSWRLDQGEQY
TRBJ1-4 TRBV28 ASSIQGGGKGKLF
TRBJ2-5 TRBV4-1 ASSRTGAGAQETQY
TRBJ2-3 TRBV2 ASRQSTDTQY
TRBJ2-3 TRBV7-9 ASSYLGTGIGTDTQY
TRBJ1-1 TRBV6-5 ASSYSMGGDTEAF
TRBJ2-2 TRBV9 ASSVVGTAGELF
TRBJ2-1 TRBV14 ASSQDFSYNYNEQF
TRBJ2-4 TRBV28 ASSTWGVTSGKDIQY
TRBJ1-1 TRBV29-1 SALLGNTEAF
TRBJ1-1 TRBV2 ASRPGQGGAEAF
TRBJ1-3 TRBV4-3 ASSQNTGAGNTIY
TRBJ2-3 TRBV2 ASSEDYRGLIPTGTQY
NA TRBV28 ASDAAGTSYEQY
TRBJ1-1 TRBV7-3 ASSFGSNTEAF
TRBJ2-5 TRBV30 AWSAGQGSGMTQY
TRBJ2-5 TRBV10-1 ADETQY
TRBJ1-1 TRBV6-1 ASSWSGQGYTEAF
TRBJ1-2 TRBV5-1 ASSLVQATLKYGYT
TRBJ2-5 TRBV7-2 ASSPGETQY
TRBJ2-5 TRBV21-1 ASISPRGSQETQY
TRBJ2-1 TRBV21-1 ASSKWAGMGSDEQF
TRBJ2-7 TRBV6-1 ASSDNEPGLAESYEQY
TRBJ2-7 TRBV9 ASSVGGPSSYEQY
TRBJ2-7 TRBV5-1 ASSLGAGGAGYEQY
TRBJ2-1 TRBV6-5 ASSPTALGNNEQF
TRBJ2-3 TRBV14 ASSQGGGIDTQY
TRBJ2-3 TRBV9 ASSVGYTDTQY
TRBJ2-7 TRBV7-3 ASSGGDGTKDEQY
TRBJ2-2 TRBV5-1 ASSPLAGGDTGELF
TRBJ2-7 TRBV4-1 ASSQVRGELKGLAGVHEQY
TRBJ1-4 TRBV28 ASSTPGTGFGEKLF
TRBJ2-1 TRBV7-8 ASSLAEGGSLVPYSYNEQF
TRBJ1-2 TRBV5-4 ASSPDTNYGYT
TRBJ2-7 TRBV6-1 ASRPTSGRYYEQY
TRBJ2-7 TRBV4-3 ASSQEIAGGAEQY
TRBJ1-2 TRBV28 ASSLHGHSPGGYT